This entry features one T cell receptor beta chain sequence. Its antigen remains unidentified. Separation from the roughly 690-subject first cohort characterized the roughly 120-subject validation cohort, to which the donors belonged. The sample is drawn from a study of cytomegalovirus exposure and HLA in healthy donors. Study-level results: Most TCR sequences were rare, but some public TCRs occurred in many donors.

The table came from immunoSEQ multiplex PCR; TCRdb's copy has only in-frame clones and leaves some out. In the table there are fewer than 200,000 clones, roughly 86% of which are singletons. V was pared by 4 bases and J by 7 bases, with 11 bases between. This CDR3 spans 13 amino acids. Germline V gene sequence: CDR1 LGHNA, CDR2 YNFKEQ. The receptor's source is a young man in good health and CMV-seropositive. The source material was PBMCs. V usage is TRBV4-2 and J usage is TRBJ2-1; TRBD1 might be the D (6 bases). DNA of the CDR3: TGTGCCAGCAGCCTAACCCAGGGGAATGAGCAGTTCTTC. As protein: CASSLTQGNEQFF.